The rows below give T cell receptor beta chains drawn from one sample of a study of cytomegalovirus exposure and HLA in healthy donors. Repertoires were generated with immunoSEQ multiplex PCR, while TCRdb's copy carries only in-frame clones and drops some. The sample includes some 150,000 clones, 70% to 85% seen only once; the top ten take 1.5% to 2%. The sample comprised PBMCs. These receptors came from a woman between 25 and 40 years old in good health and CMV-seronegative. CDR3s include the opening cysteine and the closing phenylalanine or tryptophan. D genes are given only for firm matches. The size field is filled for only some rows; it gives once, few, many or a size class.

J: TRBJ2-2; V: TRBV6-4; size: few; D: NA; CDR3: CASSAANTGELFF; DNA: TGTGCCAGCAGTGCGGCGAACACCGGGGAGCTGTTTTTT
J: TRBJ2-2; V: TRBV9; size: NA; D: NA; CDR3: CASRRSVIGELFF; DNA: TGTGCCAGCAGGCGTAGTGTAATCGGGGAGCTGTTTTTT
J: TRBJ2-5; V: TRBV2; size: NA; D: TRBD1; CDR3: CASSGGRPGQGRETQYF; DNA: TGTGCCAGCAGTGGGGGGCGCCCGGGACAGGGAAGAGAGACCCAGTACTTC
J: TRBJ2-7; V: TRBV18; size: NA; D: TRBD2; CDR3: CASSPPTSGSTTYEQYF; DNA: TGTGCCAGCTCACCACCTACGAGCGGGAGTACAACCTACGAGCAGTACTTC
J: TRBJ1-1; V: TRBV2; size: NA; D: NA; CDR3: CASSPVEAPNAEAFF; DNA: TGTGCCAGCAGTCCCGTGGAGGCCCCTAACGCTGAAGCTTTCTTT
J: TRBJ1-4; V: TRBV2; size: NA; D: TRBD1; CDR3: CASSEMGQGGEKLFF; DNA: TGTGCCAGCAGTGAGATGGGACAGGGTGGAGAAAAACTGTTTTTT
J: TRBJ1-1; V: TRBV2; size: NA; D: NA; CDR3: CASSDRTENTEAFF; DNA: TGTGCCAGCAGTGATCGGACAGAGAACACTGAAGCTTTCTTT
J: TRBJ2-1; V: TRBV9; size: NA; D: NA; CDR3: CASSERALPDNEQFF; DNA: TGTGCCAGCAGCGAGAGGGCCTTACCCGACAATGAGCAGTTCTTC
J: TRBJ2-5; V: TRBV5-1; size: NA; D: TRBD2; CDR3: CASSLGGLAGSQDGTQYF; DNA: TGCGCCAGCAGCTTGGGGGGACTAGCGGGTTCGCAGGATGGAACCCAGTACTTC
J: TRBJ1-5; V: TRBV27; size: few; D: TRBD1; CDR3: CASSAGTGGLEPQHF; DNA: TGTGCCAGCAGTGCGGGGACAGGGGGCTTGGAGCCCCAGCATTTT
J: TRBJ2-2; V: TRBV5-1; size: NA; D: NA; CDR3: CASSLGLANTGELFF; DNA: TGCGCCAGCAGCTTGGGACTAGCGAACACCGGGGAGCTGTTTTTT
J: TRBJ1-1; V: TRBV28; size: NA; D: TRBD1; CDR3: CASPPLSAGTGGMNTEAFF; DNA: TGTGCCAGCCCCCCTCTTAGTGCCGGGACAGGGGGCATGAACACTGAAGCTTTCTTT
J: TRBJ2-1; V: TRBV7-3; size: NA; D: NA; CDR3: CASSPSTPSSYNEQFF; DNA: TGTGCCAGCAGCCCGTCTACCCCGAGCTCCTACAATGAGCAGTTCTTC
J: TRBJ2-3; V: TRBV5-1; size: NA; D: TRBD1; CDR3: CASSLYRGAADTQYF; DNA: TGCGCCAGCAGCTTGTACAGGGGCGCGGCGGATACGCAGTATTTT
J: TRBJ2-3; V: TRBV25-1; size: NA; D: NA; CDR3: CASSEYGTTDTQYF; DNA: TGTGCCAGCAGTGAATATGGCACCACAGATACGCAGTATTTT
J: TRBJ1-5; V: TRBV2; size: once; D: NA; CDR3: CASKPGGGEGNQPQHF; DNA: TGTGCCAGCAAACCAGGTGGGGGGGAAGGCAATCAGCCCCAGCATTTT
J: TRBJ2-7; V: TRBV5-1; size: NA; D: TRBD1; CDR3: CASSDMTGGYEQYF; DNA: TGCGCCAGCAGCGACATGACAGGGGGGTACGAGCAGTACTTC
J: TRBJ2-2; V: TRBV4-1; size: NA; D: TRBD1; CDR3: CASSQVRGQGGELFF; DNA: TGCGCCAGCAGCCAAGTCAGGGGGCAAGGCGGGGAGCTGTTTTTT
J: TRBJ1-6; V: TRBV12-5; size: NA; D: NA; CDR3: CASGWTGWAAADNSPLHF; DNA: TGTGCTAGTGGTTGGACGGGATGGGCCGCGGCCGATAATTCACCCCTCCACTTT
J: TRBJ2-1; V: TRBV6-1; size: once; D: TRBD2; CDR3: CASTRMAGGAEQFF; DNA: TGTGCCAGCACTAGAATGGCGGGGGGAGCTGAGCAGTTCTTC
J: TRBJ2-5; V: TRBV27; size: once; D: NA; CDR3: CASSLWGGQETQYF; DNA: TGTGCCAGCAGTTTATGGGGAGGCCAAGAGACCCAGTACTTC
J: TRBJ1-1; V: TRBV29-1; size: NA; D: NA; CDR3: CSVEDAAASTEAFF; DNA: TGCAGCGTTGAAGATGCGGCAGCTTCCACTGAAGCTTTCTTT
J: TRBJ2-1; V: TRBV6-6; size: few; D: NA; CDR3: CASSYSRPGGHEQFF; DNA: TGTGCCAGCAGTTACTCAAGGCCAGGCGGGCATGAGCAGTTCTTC
J: TRBJ1-6; V: TRBV6-5; size: once; D: TRBD1; CDR3: CASRPTGGYSPLHF; DNA: TGTGCCAGCAGGCCGACAGGGGGGTATTCACCCCTCCACTTT
J: TRBJ2-1; V: TRBV5-4; size: NA; D: NA; CDR3: CASSLEADSYNEQFF; DNA: TGTGCCAGCAGCTTGGAGGCGGACTCCTACAATGAGCAGTTCTTC
J: TRBJ1-1; V: TRBV6-5; size: NA; D: NA; CDR3: CASSYSRGTEAFF; DNA: TGTGCCAGCAGTTACTCAAGGGGGACTGAAGCTTTCTTT